Described below is a single TCR beta chain sequence and its context. This clone's antigen is unknown. One base away there is no much larger clone; base qualities are not given. The immunoSEQ Assay was used to immunosequence TCRbeta CDR3 regions from genomic DNA. Prior to high-throughput sequencing, genomic DNA was amplified by bias-controlled multiplex PCR. The authors' pipeline ran thus. To quantify the absolute abundance of each unique TCRbeta CDR3 region, the sequences were collapsed and filtered. Clonality, defined as 1 minus Pielou's evenness, was calculated using productive rearrangements only. Clones with significantly greater frequencies in on-treatment versus baseline samples were identified using a previously published method. Held by TCRdb, this immuneACCESS table contains in-frame sequences only and omits some clones. Under half of the omission traces to an unresolved V gene where checked; the cause of the rest is unknown. V and J calls plus clone size are reproduced from that table; the DNA served to infer D and trimming. The sample table contains 20,000 to 25,000 clones; only one count was recorded for over 75% of them. The ten most abundant clones make up around 25% of the sample.

This specimen's treatment or condition label, interpreted: randomized to nivolumab then ipilimumab (arm A) or the reverse (arm B). None of the trial patients had been given prior DNA-damaging chemotherapy. On a FACS Aria II flow cytometer, live CD3+CD8+ cells that were negative for CD19 and CD56 were sorted from thawed PBMCs. Samples were obtained from patients with melanoma enrolled in CheckMate 064, a randomized, open-label phase II trial of sequential checkpoint blockade. Peripheral blood mononuclear cells were obtained through leukapheresis, purified using Ficoll-Paque, and frozen in human serum containing approximately 9.5% DMSO. Purity of sorted blood CD3+CD8+ cells was verified at >98% immediately after sorting, followed by DNA extraction. The CDR3 holds 16 amino acids from the cysteine to the phenylalanine. Kept here is only the CDR3 DNA, which spans 48 bases and is read in frame from base 1. From the germline V gene, CDR1 is SGDLS and CDR2 is YYNGEE. Germline trimming amounts to 4 bases on V and 9 bases on J, with 16 as the count of junction bases outside the gene matches.

This specimen belongs to a study of sequential checkpoint blockade in melanoma (dated by TCRdb to the late 2010s). With regard to the full study: In a 1:1 randomization, patients received either first-line nivolumab then ipilimumab (arm A) or ipilimumab then nivolumab (arm B). Maintenance nivolumab came after both trial sequences.

What the work shows at the level of the full study, not this receptor alone: The response-prediction model combining TCR metrics and mutation burden needs validation in larger, independent patient cohorts.

The source material was CD8+ T cells sorted from blood (inferred from file names), sampled from a patient given nivolumab and ipilimumab in sequence. Here the chain combines TRBV9 and TRBJ2-3; 8 bases in the middle match TRBD2. The sequence derives from a human donor with melanoma. Here is the DNA: TGTGCCAGCAGCCCTAGGGGGACTAGTGTTAAGTCCACGCAGTATTTT. It encodes CASSPRGTSVKSTQYF.